Below are 10 T cell receptor beta chains sequenced from a single sample in a study of CD8 T cells in ankylosing spondylitis. No cognate antigen is known for these TCRs. Study-wide results and limits: For ankylosing spondylitis blood, a TCR beta motif of 7 or 8 highly homologous variants appeared characteristic.

TCRdb re-derived calls from the 5' RACE reads in MiXCR, one entry per CDR3 protein. Of about 840,000 distinct CDR3 sequences listed, about 11% were seen once; the top ten hold more than 0.5%. Material: blood, either unsorted or a sorted T cell fraction (not recorded which). The receptor source for this set is a male donor with ankylosing spondylitis.

This clonotype was counted a few times. The chain combines TRBV6-5 with TRBJ1-1; 8 bases align to TRBD1. The CDR3 is 12 residues long. Unmatched junction bases numbered 7, after V lost 6 bases and J lost 10 bases. CDR1 is MNHEY and CDR2 is SVGAGI in the germline V gene. The CDR3 reads CASRNRGFGAFF. Written as DNA, the CDR3 is TGTGCCAGCAGAAACAGGGGGTTCGGAGCTTTCTTT.

This rearrangement joins TRBV7-2 to TRBJ2-3, with 9 bases lining up with TRBD1. Germline loops: CDR1 SGHTA, CDR2 FQGNSA. J was trimmed by 4 bases and V by 0 bases; bases with no gene match: 8. The CDR3 contains 17 residues. The chain's CDR3 is CASSLARGQGAADTQYF. Written as DNA, the CDR3 is TGTGCCAGCAGCTTAGCGCGGGGACAGGGAGCGGCAGATACGCAGTATTTT. Complete variable domain (other parts from reference TRBV7-2 and TRBJ2-3): GAGVSQSPSNKVTEKGKDVELRCDPISGHTALYWYRQSLGQGLEFLIYFQGNSAPDKSGLPSDRFSAERTGGSVSTLTIQRTQQEDSAVYLCASSLARGQGAADTQYFGPGTRLTVL.

The sample holds one count of this clonotype. The chain carries TRBV6-1 and TRBJ2-2, with 10 bases fitting TRBD2. Germline V gives CDR1 MNHNS, CDR2 SASEGT. Unmatched junction bases numbered 11, after V lost 7 bases and J lost 3 bases. This CDR3 has 17 residues. The CDR3 region has the DNA TGTGCCAGCATTAGGCCCCTAGCGGGGGAATACACCGGGGAGCTGTTTTTT. Translating it yields CASIRPLAGEYTGELFF.

This chain links TRBV7-2 with TRBJ2-1, with 9 nucleotides matching TRBD2. V shed 5 bases and J 2 bases; nucleotides not matched to a gene: 7. Looked up from germline, CDR1 is SGHTA and CDR2 is FQGNSA. The CDR3 is 16 amino acids. The chain's CDR3 is CASSHGASGAYNEQFF. CDR3 DNA sequence: TGTGCCAGCAGCCATGGGGCTAGCGGGGCCTACAATGAGCAGTTCTTC.

The chain joins TRBV28 to TRBJ2-7; tentatively, D is TRBD1 or TRBD2 (5 bases each). V was clipped by 4 bases and J by 6 bases, with 19 bases between them. CDR1 is MDHEN, CDR2 SYDVKM, per germline. CDR3 length equals 15 residues. Written as DNA, the CDR3 is TGTGCCAGCAGTTCCCTGGGGACGGGCCCCTCCGAGCAGTACTTC. Translated, it gives CASSSLGTGPSEQYF.

This clonotype occurred a few times. The V and J genes are TRBV12-3 or TRBV12-4 and TRBJ2-1; no definite D call. V shed 3 bases and J shed 6 bases, with 6 bases lying between them. This CDR3 is built from 12 residues. The CDR3 spells CASSFYPNEQFF. CDR3 bases: TGTGCCAGCAGTTTCTATCCCAATGAGCAGTTCTTC.

Only a few counts were recorded for this clonotype. The rearrangement joins TRBV20-1 to TRBJ2-5, with D perhaps TRBD1 or TRBD2 (6 bases each). The CDR3 is 15 residues long. Germline V gene sequence: CDR1 DFQATT, CDR2 SNEGSKA (reference sequence). V lost 2 bases and J lost 0, with 13 bases in between. In nucleotides, the CDR3 is TGCAGTGCTAGAAACAGGGACTGGTACCAAGAGACCCAGTACTTC. Its translation is CSARNRDWYQETQYF.

The V and J genes are TRBV4-2 and TRBJ2-3, with 10 bases that match TRBD1. The CDR3 length is 15 residues. J gave up 7 bases and V 2 bases, and 6 bases lay outside the gene matches. Looked up from germline, CDR1 is LGHNA and CDR2 is YNFKEQ. CDR3 loop: CASSQRTGGQYTQYF. In nucleotides, the CDR3 is TGTGCCAGCAGCCAAAGGACAGGGGGTCAATATACGCAGTATTTT.

The chain uses TRBV11-2 and TRBJ1-1; no clear D gene. The ends were cut back, 7 bases at V and 4 bases at J, with 19 bases in the middle. The length of the CDR3 is 15 residues. The germline CDR1 and CDR2 sequences are SGHAT and FQNNGV. As DNA, the CDR3 is TGTGCCAGCAACAAAGGGCCTTCCGAACCCACTGAAGCTTTCTTT. This codes for CASNKGPSEPTEAFF.

The rearrangement links TRBV5-1 to TRBJ2-7, with D perhaps TRBD1 (6 bases). The CDR3 covers 11 residues. Trimming took 4 bases from V and 12 from J, leaving 14 bases between them. Germline V lookup: CDR1 SGHRS, CDR2 YFSETQ. The CDR3 loop is CASSQNREWYF. CDR3 bases: TGCGCCAGCAGCCAGAACAGGGAGTGGTACTTC.